The 25 T cell receptor beta chains presented below share a single source sample, sequenced in a study of blood T cell repertoires in COVID-19. Measured with immunoSEQ multiplex PCR; TCRdb has only the in-frame clones, and not every one. The repertoire holds about 260,000 clones, with about 87% as singletons. The sequenced material came from peripheral blood. The receptors stem from a woman aged 40-49 years with acute or convalescent COVID-19.

The CDR3 sequence is CASSEDWTAGQPQHF. For the CDR3, the DNA is TGTGCCAGCAGTGAAGACTGGACTGCGGGCCAGCCCCAGCATTTT. The rearrangement links TRBV6-1 to TRBJ1-5; D is unresolved. Germline loops: CDR1 MNHNS, CDR2 SASEGT. The germline V and J ends were trimmed by 1 base and 7 bases, with 14 bases remaining between them. The length of the CDR3 is 15 residues.

V gene TRBV6-1 combines with J gene TRBJ1-4; D is uncertain. V was cut by 1 base and J by 8 bases, with 11 bases left in between. CDR3 size: 14 residues. Germline-derived CDR1 and CDR2 are MNHNS and SASEGT. In DNA form, the CDR3 reads TGTGCCAGCAGTGAAGACTGGGGAGACGAAAAACTGTTTTTT. Encoded protein: CASSEDWGDEKLFF.

In its sample, this clone was seen once. The genes are TRBV6-1 and TRBJ1-5; unclear D gene. Trimming took 3 bases from V and 0 from J, leaving 6 bases between them. The CDR3 is made up of 14 amino acids. Germline assignment: CDR1 MNHNS and CDR2 SASEGT. The CDR3 sequence is CASSEQYSNQPQHF. The CDR3 DNA follows: TGTGCCAGCAGTGAGCAGTATAGCAATCAGCCCCAGCATTTT.

The rearrangement links TRBV5-6 to TRBJ2-3; possibly TRBD2 for D (7 bases). The V end was cut by 0 bases, the J end by 1 base, with 9 bases between. Germline V CDR1 and CDR2: SGHDT, YYEEEE. This CDR3 is 15 amino acids long. DNA of the CDR3: TGTGCCAGCAGCTTGGTCGGGGGGCGCACAGATACGCAGTATTTT. It codes for CASSLVGGRTDTQYF.

This chain links TRBV5-1 with TRBJ1-6, with D unresolved. V shed 0 bases and J shed 7 bases, with 8 bases lying between them. The CDR3 runs 14 residues. Germline V gene data show CDR1 as SGHRS and CDR2 as YFSETQ. The CDR3 loop reads CASSLDGENSPLHF. In nucleotides, the CDR3 is TGCGCCAGCAGCTTGGATGGGGAGAATTCACCCCTCCACTTT. The entire variable domain, with the rest obtained from reference TRBV5-1 and TRBJ1-6, is as follows: KAGVTQTPRYLIKTRGQQVTLSCSPISGHRSVSWYQQTPGQGLQFLFEYFSETQRNKGNFPGRFSGRQFSNSRSEMNVSTLELGDSALYLCASSLDGENSPLHFGNGTRLTVT.

The V gene is TRBV5-1, the J gene TRBJ2-7; the D gene is possibly TRBD1 (6 bases). V gave up 2 bases and J gave up 5 bases, with 11 bases separating them. The CDR3 has 13 amino acids. Per germline, CDR1 SGHRS and CDR2 YFSETQ. CDR3 coding DNA: TGCGCCAGCAGCTTCTCCAGGGGTCACGAGCAGTACGTC. Translating gives CASSFSRGHEQYV.

CDR3 residues: CASRADKNTEAFF. DNA for the CDR3: TGCGCCAGCAGGGCAGACAAGAACACTGAAGCTTTCTTT. V gene TRBV10-1 combines with J gene TRBJ1-1; D ambiguous. V was shortened by 6 bases and J by 1 base, with 9 bases between the two germline ends. The CDR3 covers 13 residues. Per germline, CDR1 WNHNN and CDR2 SYGVQD (reference sequence).

V usage is TRBV5-1 and J usage is TRBJ2-2, with unresolved D. The CDR3 is made up of 12 amino acids. V shed 2 bases and J shed 6 bases, with 5 bases lying between them. Germline assignment: CDR1 SGHRS and CDR2 YFSETQ. CDR3 nucleotides: TGCGCCAGCAGCTTCTTTGCCGGGGAGCTGTTTTTT. This translates into CASSFFAGELFF.

This clone has more than one count but fewer than ten. This rearrangement joins TRBV6-5 to TRBJ1-5; D is unclear. Germline V lookup: CDR1 MNHEY, CDR2 SVGAGI. V was cut by 2 bases and J by 1 base, with 6 bases left in between. The CDR3 spans 14 residues. The CDR3 reads CASSYGRSNQPQHF. The CDR3, as DNA: TGTGCCAGCAGTTACGGTAGAAGCAATCAGCCCCAGCATTTT.

The sample holds one count of this clone. This chain joins TRBV6-6 and TRBJ2-7; no definite D call. The V gene's germline CDR1 is MNHNY and CDR2 SVGAGI (reference sequence). The CDR3 extends over 14 amino acids. Trimming left V 2 bases short and J 2 bases short, with 10 bases between. CDR3 nucleotides: TGTGCCAGCAGTTACCTCCATGCAGCCTACGAGCAGTACGTC. Translation: CASSYLHAAYEQYV.

V is TRBV30 and J is TRBJ1-6, with D possibly being TRBD1 (6 bases). The CDR3 is 16 amino acids. V lost 3 bases and J 3 bases, leaving 15 bases between the germline ends. Germline V gene lookup returns CDR1 GTSNPN and CDR2 SVGIG (reference sequence). CDR3 amino acids: CAWSEGTPLYNSPLHF. The DNA of the CDR3 is TGTGCCTGGAGCGAAGGGACACCACTCTATAATTCACCCCTCCACTTT. Variable domain in full (rest from reference TRBV30 and TRBJ1-6): SQTIHQWPATLVQPVGSPLSLECTVEGTSNPNLYWYRQAAGRGLQLLFYSVGIGQISSEVPQNLSASRPQDRQFILSSKKLLLSDSGFYLCAWSEGTPLYNSPLHFGNGTRLTVT.

The CDR3 region has the DNA TGTGCCAGCAGCTCAATCGACGGGCCGGGGGAGAAACTGTTTTTT. It specifies CASSSIDGPGEKLFF. The gene calls are TRBV7-8 and TRBJ1-4; maybe TRBD1 (5 bases). This CDR3 is built from 15 residues. Trimming removed 4 bases from V and 11 bases from J, with 20 bases in between. In germline, CDR1 is SGHVS, CDR2 FQNEAQ.

This chain connects TRBV6-2 or TRBV6-3 to TRBJ2-7, with 8 positions matching TRBD2. CDR1 MNHEY and CDR2 SVGEGT come from the germline V gene. J lost 6 bases, V lost 3 bases, and 19 bases had no gene match. The CDR3 is made up of 18 amino acids. CDR3 protein: CASSYVPAGAYRYGEQYV. As DNA, the CDR3 is TGTGCCAGCAGTTATGTCCCAGCGGGGGCATACCGGTACGGCGAGCAGTACGTC.

This clone was seen once. The sample has other DNA sequences that encode this CDR3 too. The V call is TRBV10-3, the J call TRBJ2-2; the match to TRBD2 covers 14 bases. With V trimmed by 8 bases and J by 1 base, 6 bases remained unmatched. The CDR3 extends over 17 amino acids. Germline V gene data show CDR1 as ENHRY and CDR2 as SYGVKD. The CDR3 nucleotides are TGTGCCATCCGTGGACTAGCGGGGGGCATGAACACCGGGGAGCTGTTTTTT. Its translation is CAIRGLAGGMNTGELFF.

This clone was observed a few times. V usage is TRBV4-1 and J usage is TRBJ1-4; no clear D gene. Germline V gene data show CDR1 as MGHRA and CDR2 as YSYEKL. Trimming took 0 bases from V and 3 from J, leaving 11 bases between them. The CDR3 has 16 residues. For the CDR3, the DNA is TGCGCCAGCAGCCAAGACCAACAGAGGGCTAATGAAAAACTGTTTTTT. Amino acids: CASSQDQQRANEKLFF.

The CDR3 protein is CASSSSSYNSPLHF. For the CDR3, the DNA is TGTGCCAGCAGCTCGAGCTCCTATAATTCACCCCTCCACTTT. V gene TRBV7-6 combines with J gene TRBJ1-6, with unresolved D. CDR3 length: 14 residues. Germline V gene sequence: CDR1 SGHVS, CDR2 FNYEAQ. Deletions cut 4 bases from V and 0 bases from J, with 4 bases between.

The V gene is TRBV2, the J gene TRBJ1-4; 11 positions match TRBD1. Germline V CDR1 and CDR2: SNHLY, FYNNEI. The V segment lost 6 bases and the J segment 0 bases; nucleotides outside the gene matches: 9. This CDR3 is 18 amino acids long. The CDR3, as DNA: TGTGCCAGCAGGGCTGGGACAGGGGGGTCTACAACTAATGAAAAACTGTTTTTT. Its translation: CASRAGTGGSTTNEKLFF.

This clone is a singleton in its sample. This sequence joins TRBV30 and TRBJ2-5, with D uncertain. CDR1 and CDR2 (germline): GTSNPN, SVGIG (reference sequence). The V end lost 2 bases, the J end lost 4 bases, and 5 bases lay between the germline ends. The CDR3 consists of 11 residues. The CDR3 region has the DNA TGTGCCTGGAGTACTCGAGAGACCCAGTACTTC. This gives the protein CAWSTRETQYF. Together with reference TRBV30 and TRBJ2-5, the CDR3 gives the full variable domain: SQTIHQWPATLVQPVGSPLSLECTVEGTSNPNLYWYRQAAGRGLQLLFYSVGIGQISSEVPQNLSASRPQDRQFILSSKKLLLSDSGFYLCAWSTRETQYFGPGTRLLVL.

The rearrangement joins TRBV19 to TRBJ1-5; 9 bases line up with TRBD1. From germline, CDR1 is LNHDA and CDR2 SQIVND (reference sequence). The CDR3 totals 14 residues. J gave up 9 bases and V 4 bases, and 7 bases lay outside the gene matches. CDR3 coding DNA: TGTGCCAGTAGTAAGGGGACAGGGCCGTTGCCCCAGCATTTT. Translated: CASSKGTGPLPQHF.

The rearrangement joins TRBV5-8 to TRBJ2-5; 10 nucleotides align to TRBD1. Unmatched junction bases numbered 8, after V lost 7 bases and J lost 2 bases. In germline, CDR1 is SGHTS, CDR2 YDEGEE. CDR3 size: 15 residues. The CDR3 DNA sequence: TGTGCCAGCCCTGGGGGACAGGGGATTCAAGAGACCCAGTACTTC. Translation gives CASPGGQGIQETQYF.

V is TRBV20-1 and J is TRBJ2-1; TRBD1 aligns across 10 bases. This CDR3 region has 14 residues. V was pared by 3 bases and J by 8 bases, with 7 bases of the junction left unmatched. Germline assignment: CDR1 DFQATT and CDR2 SNEGSKA (reference sequence). DNA of the CDR3: TGCAGTGCTAGTGACAGGGGGCATTCGGATGAGCAGTTCTTC. This sequence encodes CSASDRGHSDEQFF.

The rearrangement joins TRBV12-3 or TRBV12-4 to TRBJ2-1, with 7 bases that match TRBD2. The CDR3 has 12 amino acids. Germline trimming cut 9 bases from V and 4 bases from J; bases unmatched to any gene: 3. CDR3 amino acids: CASVGGYNEQFF. The CDR3 DNA reads as TGTGCCAGTGTCGGGGGGTACAATGAGCAGTTCTTC.

The V and J genes are TRBV14 and TRBJ2-3; D is unresolved. Looked up from germline, CDR1 is SGHDN and CDR2 is FVKESK. The CDR3 is 17 amino acids. The V and J ends lost 5 bases and 0 bases respectively, with 18 bases between them. The CDR3 DNA is TGTGCCAGCAGCTTCCTAAGTTTCAATCCTAGCACAGATACGCAGTATTTT. The encoded protein is CASSFLSFNPSTDTQYF.

V and J are TRBV6-5 and TRBJ1-6; D possibly corresponds to TRBD1 (5 bases). Trimming stripped 8 bases from V and 7 bases from J, with 18 bases between. CDR3 size: 15 residues. CDR1 MNHEY and CDR2 SVGAGI come from the germline V gene. For the CDR3, the DNA is TGTGCCAGCGAAGGATACTGGGGGGGGAATTCACCCCTCCACTTT. It encodes CASEGYWGGNSPLHF.

Here the CDR3 reads CASSLSLQSSSNYGYTF. In nucleotides, the CDR3 is TGCGCCAGCAGCTTGTCCTTACAGAGCTCCTCTAACTATGGCTACACCTTC. V usage is TRBV5-1 and J usage is TRBJ1-2; D is uncertain. In germline, CDR1 is SGHRS, CDR2 YFSETQ. Deletions cut 1 base from V and 0 bases from J, with 16 bases between. The CDR3 runs to 17 residues.